What follows are 25 T cell receptor beta chains derived from one specimen sequenced in a study of blood T cell repertoires in COVID-19. Here immunoSEQ multiplex PCR was the method, and the copy in TCRdb shows in-frame clones only, minus some. The profile shows around 230,000 clones, roughly 88% of them singletons. What was sequenced was peripheral blood. Every receptor here comes from a man aged 35-49 years who had recovered from COVID-19.

This chain uses TRBV15 with TRBJ2-1; TRBD2 might be the D (5 bases). V was shortened by 6 bases and J by 4 bases, with 22 bases between the two germline ends. There are 17 residues in the CDR3. Germline lookup yields CDR1 LNHNV and CDR2 YYDKDF (reference sequence). CDR3 DNA sequence: TGTGCCACCAGTCAGCCCCTCATGGAGGTTGTGTACAATGAGCAGTTCTTC. This translates into CATSQPLMEVVYNEQFF.

This chain links TRBV24-1 with TRBJ2-1; tentative D call: TRBD2 (5 bases). CDR1 is KGHDR, CDR2 SFDVKD, per germline. The CDR3 sequence is 13 residues long. Trimming left V 0 bases short and J 6 bases short, with 5 bases between. The CDR3 sequence is CATSDLTSNEQFF. The CDR3 DNA sequence: TGTGCCACCAGTGATTTGACTAGCAATGAGCAGTTCTTC.

J is TRBJ2-5 and V is TRBV6-1; D not certain. The germline V gene encodes CDR1 MNHNS and CDR2 SASEGT. The CDR3 has 13 residues. Trimming stripped 0 bases from V and 8 bases from J, with 10 bases between. CDR3 bases: TGTGCCAGCAGTGAAGCGGCAAGACTCACCCAGTACTTC. Its protein product is CASSEAARLTQYF.

The J gene is TRBJ2-5, the V gene TRBV4-3, with 8 bases lining up with TRBD2. This CDR3 comprises 15 residues. The ends lost 3 bases at V and 5 bases at J; junction bases unmatched: 8. CDR1 is LGHNA and CDR2 is YSLEER in the germline V gene. CDR3 sequence (DNA): TGCGCCAGCAGCCAGGCACTAGCGGACGGGGAGACCCAGTACTTC. Its translation: CASSQALADGETQYF.

This clone was observed a few times. Here the CDR3 DNA reads TGTGCCAGCAGCCACTCCTACGGGACAGGGGGTTACAATGAGCAGTTCTTC. Translated, it gives CASSHSYGTGGYNEQFF. This chain connects TRBV7-9 to TRBJ2-1; 11 bases are shared with TRBD1. The CDR3 extends over 17 amino acids. Trimming took 5 bases from V and 4 from J; bases not matched to a gene: 10. The germline V gene has CDR1 SEHNR and CDR2 FQNEAQ (reference sequence).

The chain is built from TRBV19 and TRBJ2-2; D might be TRBD1 (6 bases). V lost 7 bases, J lost 1 base, and 10 bases lay in between. Germline V gene data show CDR1 as LNHDA and CDR2 as SQIVND (reference sequence). This CDR3 is 14 amino acids long. The CDR3 DNA reads as TGTGCCAGTACCCAGGGACAGAACACCGGGGAGCTGTTTTTT. This codes for CASTQGQNTGELFF.

The chain combines TRBV27 with TRBJ2-1, with 10 bases lining up with TRBD1. The CDR3 spans 14 residues. Germline CDR1 reads MNHEY; CDR2 reads SMNVEV (reference sequence). V was pared by 6 bases and J by 8 bases, with 7 bases of the junction left unmatched. The CDR3 loop is CASRTGTGADEQFF. In nucleotides, the CDR3 is TGTGCCAGCAGAACCGGGACAGGGGCGGATGAGCAGTTCTTC.

The chain has TRBV19 and TRBJ2-2, with D tentatively TRBD1 (6 bases). The V gene's germline CDR1 is LNHDA and CDR2 SQIVND (reference sequence). The ends were cut back, 9 bases at V and 6 bases at J, with 26 bases in the middle. The CDR3 contains 17 residues. This CDR3 reads CASLPPGTIRAAGELFF. CDR3 bases: TGTGCCAGCCTTCCACCAGGGACAATAAGGGCGGCCGGGGAGCTGTTTTTT.

This chain connects TRBV13 to TRBJ2-1; TRBD1 agrees at 7 bases. Germline V CDR1 and CDR2: PRHDT, FYEKMQ (reference sequence). With 5 bases clipped from V and 8 bases from J, the junction kept 9 bases outside the gene matches. This CDR3 is built from 14 residues. CDR3 sequence (DNA): TGTGCCAGCAGCCTCAGACAGGGTAGCGATGAGCAGTTCTTC. It translates to CASSLRQGSDEQFF.

This clone has only one observation. The J gene is TRBJ2-1, the V gene TRBV11-2; D is perhaps TRBD2 (6 bases). Germline values: CDR1 SGHAT, CDR2 FQNNGV. Between the trimmed V and J ends, which lost 5 bases and 7 bases, there was a span of 15 bases. The CDR3 extends over 14 amino acids. This chain's CDR3 is CASSQAAAGNEQFF. CDR3 in DNA: TGTGCCAGCAGCCAGGCCGCGGCGGGGAATGAGCAGTTCTTC.

The rearrangement joins TRBV7-7 to TRBJ2-3; 8 bases match TRBD2. From germline, CDR1 is SSHAT and CDR2 FNYEAQ (reference sequence). V gave up 5 bases and J gave up 8 bases; unmatched junction bases: 12. The CDR3 runs to 15 residues. This chain's CDR3 is CASSQLAAHGSTQYF. DNA of the CDR3: TGTGCCAGCAGCCAACTAGCGGCCCACGGGAGTACGCAGTATTTT.

The CDR3 DNA sequence: TGTGCCAGTAGTATAGGGGGGGGACACAATCAGCCCCAGCATTTT. This codes for CASSIGGGHNQPQHF. The chain combines TRBV19 with TRBJ1-5; possibly TRBD1 for D (6 bases). Trimming pared 1 base from V and 3 bases from J, leaving 10 bases between. The germline CDR1 and CDR2 sequences are LNHDA and SQIVND (reference sequence). CDR3 length: 15 residues.

This clone was seen more than once but under ten times. This rearrangement joins TRBV19 to TRBJ2-3, with D perhaps TRBD1 (6 bases). This CDR3 contains 17 residues. Trimming removed 5 bases from V and 0 bases from J, with 18 bases in between. Germline V gene data show CDR1 as LNHDA and CDR2 as SQIVND (reference sequence). The CDR3 DNA reads as TGTGCCAGTAGTGGTAGTACAGGGCACCCTAGCACAGATACGCAGTATTTT. It specifies CASSGSTGHPSTDTQYF.

The chain employs TRBV4-3 and TRBJ2-7; 10 bases are a match to TRBD1. The junction had 7 bases not matched to a gene; V was cut back by 4 bases and J by 7 bases. The CDR3 covers 14 residues. Germline values: CDR1 LGHNA, CDR2 YSLEER. CDR3 amino acids: CASSLRQGAGEQYF. In DNA form, the CDR3 reads TGCGCCAGCAGCCTAAGACAGGGGGCGGGAGAGCAGTACTTC.

The genes are TRBV30 and TRBJ1-1, with TRBD1 as a possible D gene (6 bases). The CDR3 contains 13 residues. The V end lost 2 bases, the J end lost 4 bases, and 11 bases lay between the germline ends. In germline, CDR1 is GTSNPN, CDR2 SVGIG (reference sequence). CDR3 in DNA: TGTGCCTGGAGTACAGGGTATCGCACTGAAGCTTTCTTT. This encodes CAWSTGYRTEAFF.

The V gene is TRBV20-1, the J gene TRBJ1-1; 7 nucleotides match TRBD1. After removal of 3 bases from V and 3 bases from J, the junction contained 7 bases not matched to a gene. The CDR3 spans 14 residues. The V gene's germline CDR1 is DFQATT and CDR2 SNEGSKA (reference sequence). This chain's CDR3 is CSASGIQGDTEAFF. The DNA of the CDR3 is TGCAGTGCTAGTGGGATCCAGGGGGACACTGAAGCTTTCTTT.

CDR3 sequence: CASSLVRGAEAFF. The DNA of the CDR3 is TGTGCCAGCAGCTTAGTCAGGGGCGCTGAAGCTTTCTTT. The chain has TRBV11-2 and TRBJ1-1; maybe TRBD1 (6 bases). The V and J ends lost 1 base and 6 bases respectively, with 9 bases between them. This CDR3 spans 13 amino acids. Germline CDR1 SGHAT, CDR2 FQNNGV.

J is TRBJ2-1 and V is TRBV27, with 14 bases fitting TRBD2. The V gene's germline CDR1 is MNHEY and CDR2 SMNVEV (reference sequence). The CDR3 consists of 17 residues. With 0 bases clipped from V and 6 bases from J, the junction kept 4 bases outside the gene matches. This CDR3 reads CASSLSGTSGSPNEQFF. CDR3 nucleotide sequence: TGTGCCAGCAGTTTATCTGGGACTAGCGGGAGTCCCAATGAGCAGTTCTTC.

The rearrangement uses TRBV5-6 and TRBJ1-2; no firm D call. The V end lost 0 bases, the J end lost 4 bases, and 13 bases lay between the germline ends. CDR3 length equals 15 residues. Germline V gene lookup returns CDR1 SGHDT and CDR2 YYEEEE. In nucleotides, the CDR3 is TGTGCCAGCAGCTTGGGTTCGGCCCGGGGCTATGGCTACACCTTC. Translated: CASSLGSARGYGYTF.

This chain connects TRBV19 to TRBJ1-4; D remains ambiguous. The CDR3 is 14 residues long. The V and J ends lost 2 bases and 6 bases respectively, with 10 bases between them. Per germline, CDR1 LNHDA and CDR2 SQIVND (reference sequence). The CDR3 nucleotides read TGTGCCAGTAGTATATCAGTGATGGATGAAAAACTGTTTTTT. Its protein is CASSISVMDEKLFF.

The chain is built from TRBV6-5 and TRBJ1-2, with D uncertain. The germline gives CDR1 MNHEY, CDR2 SVGAGI. The CDR3 runs 15 residues. Trimming shortened V by 7 bases and J by 1 base, and 16 bases separated the two germline ends. The CDR3 DNA is TGTGCCAGCACCACTACACGAGGGCATAACTATGGCTACACCTTC. Protein sequence: CASTTTRGHNYGYTF.

The V call is TRBV24-1, the J call TRBJ2-1; 9 bases are shared with TRBD1. Germline V gives CDR1 KGHDR, CDR2 SFDVKD. This CDR3 contains 15 residues. The J segment lost 7 bases and the V segment lost 4 bases, leaving 7 bases of the junction unmatched. The CDR3 nucleotides read TGTGCCACCAGTGACTCCGGGACAGGGCGGAATGAGCAGTTCTTC. Translating it yields CATSDSGTGRNEQFF.

The CDR3 region is CASSGTSGNQETQYF. The CDR3, as DNA: TGTGCCAGTAGTGGGACTAGCGGGAATCAAGAGACCCAGTACTTC. The chain is built from TRBV19 and TRBJ2-5; 13 nucleotides align to TRBD2. Germline assignment: CDR1 LNHDA and CDR2 SQIVND (reference sequence). The trim removed 5 bases at V and 2 bases at J, leaving 2 bases unmatched. The CDR3 sequence is 15 residues long.

This rearrangement joins TRBV19 to TRBJ1-1, with TRBD1 identical over 7 bases. The V and J ends lost 6 bases and 6 bases, in that order; junction bases with no gene match: 13. The CDR3 is made up of 15 amino acids. Per the germline V gene, CDR1 is LNHDA and CDR2 is SQIVND (reference sequence). The CDR3 DNA reads as TGTGCCAGTAGCCGACCTAACAGGGGTGTCCCTGAAGCTTTCTTT. Amino acids: CASSRPNRGVPEAFF.

J is TRBJ1-6 and V is TRBV3-1 (or the pseudogene TRBV3-2); D uncertain. Per the germline V gene, CDR1 is LGHDT and CDR2 is YNNKEL (reference sequence). The length of the CDR3 is 14 residues. Deletions cut 2 bases from V and 7 bases from J, with 9 bases between. This CDR3 reads CASSQSRANSPLHF. For the CDR3, the DNA is TGTGCCAGCAGCCAATCGCGGGCCAATTCACCCCTCCACTTT.